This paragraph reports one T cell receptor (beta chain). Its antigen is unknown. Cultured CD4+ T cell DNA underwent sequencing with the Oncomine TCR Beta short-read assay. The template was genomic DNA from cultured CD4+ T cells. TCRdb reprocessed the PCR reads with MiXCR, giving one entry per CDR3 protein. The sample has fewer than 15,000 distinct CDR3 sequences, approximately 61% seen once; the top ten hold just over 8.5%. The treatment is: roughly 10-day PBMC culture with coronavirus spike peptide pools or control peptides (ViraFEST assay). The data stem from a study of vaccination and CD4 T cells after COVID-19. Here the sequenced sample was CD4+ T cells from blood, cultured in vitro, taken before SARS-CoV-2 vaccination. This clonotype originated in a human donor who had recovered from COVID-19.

CDR3 bases: TGTGCCAGCAAGCGGGTCAGGGACGAGCAGTACTTC. This codes for CASKRVRDEQYF. The chain joins TRBV6-1 to TRBJ2-7, with D maybe TRBD2 (6 bases). Trimming shortened V by 7 bases and J by 5 bases, and 12 bases separated the two germline ends. Germline V gene data show CDR1 as MNHNS and CDR2 as SASEGT. The CDR3 length is 12 residues.